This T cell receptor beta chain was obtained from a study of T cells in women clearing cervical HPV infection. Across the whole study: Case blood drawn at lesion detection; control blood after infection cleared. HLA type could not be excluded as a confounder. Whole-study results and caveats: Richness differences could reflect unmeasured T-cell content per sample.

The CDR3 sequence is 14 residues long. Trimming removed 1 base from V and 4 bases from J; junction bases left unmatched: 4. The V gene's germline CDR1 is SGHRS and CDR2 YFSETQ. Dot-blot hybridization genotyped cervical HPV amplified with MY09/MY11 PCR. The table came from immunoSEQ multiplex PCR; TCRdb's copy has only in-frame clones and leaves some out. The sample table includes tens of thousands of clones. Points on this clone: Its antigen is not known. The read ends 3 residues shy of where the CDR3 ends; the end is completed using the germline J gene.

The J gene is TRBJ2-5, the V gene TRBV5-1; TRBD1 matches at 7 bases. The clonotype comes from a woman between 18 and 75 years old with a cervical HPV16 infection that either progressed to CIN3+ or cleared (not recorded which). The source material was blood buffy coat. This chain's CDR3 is CASSLTGAGETQYF. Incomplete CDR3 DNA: TGCGCCAGCAGCTTGACAGGGGCGGGAGAGACC.